The 5 T cell receptor beta chains below come from one sample, sequenced in a study of human T cells and chemical hapten exposure. TCRdb re-derived calls from the RACE reads in MiXCR, one entry per CDR3 protein. Among tens of thousands of distinct CDR3 sequences listed, approximately 9.5% were seen once. Described time point: pre-sensitization, week 0. Treatment reported: therapeutic diphenylcyclopropenone sensitization with weekly scalp DPC. The study extracted total RNA from unfractionated whole blood. Source: whole blood, taken in connection with sensitization to the hapten diphenylcyclopropenone (DPC). Receptors originate from a woman in her 30s with alopecia areata. Some clones in this sample may be carry-over from other donors' samples.

The chain carries TRBV11-2 and TRBJ2-3, with 11 bases lining up with TRBD2. This CDR3 spans 16 amino acids. CDR1 and CDR2 from the germline V gene are SGHAT and FQNNGV. J gave up 5 bases and V 5 bases, and 9 bases lay outside the gene matches. The CDR3 DNA follows: TGTGCCAGCAGCCACATAGCGGGGGGGCGCAGAGATACGCAGTATTTT. This sequence encodes CASSHIAGGRRDTQYF.

The V and J genes are TRBV12-3 or TRBV12-4 and TRBJ2-3, with a possible D match to TRBD2 (6 bases). With 6 bases removed from V and 4 bases from J, the gap between germline ends came to 11 bases. This CDR3 has 13 amino acids. The chain's CDR3 is CASRGPGADTQYF. The CDR3, as DNA: TGTGCCAGCAGGGGGCCGGGGGCAGATACGCAGTATTTT.

This clonotype was counted a few times. The chain combines TRBV5-4 with TRBJ2-5; 8 bases are a match to TRBD1. CDR3 length: 15 residues. J lost 5 bases, V lost 0 bases, and 6 bases had no gene match. Germline CDR1 is SGHNT and CDR2 is YYREEE (reference sequence). The CDR3, as DNA: TGTGCCAGCAGCTTGGCGCAGGGGGCAACTGAGACCCAGTACTTC. Translated: CASSLAQGATETQYF. Complete variable domain (other parts from reference TRBV5-4 and TRBJ2-5): ETGVTQSPTHLIKTRGQQVTLRCSSQSGHNTVSWYQQALGQGPQFIFQYYREEENGRGNFPPRFSGLQFPNYSSELNVNALELDDSALYLCASSLAQGATETQYFGPGTRLLVL.

V gene TRBV28 combines with J gene TRBJ2-7; D is unresolved. Germline values: CDR1 MDHEN, CDR2 SYDVKM. V shed 4 bases and J shed 6 bases, with 10 bases lying between them. The CDR3 sequence is 12 residues long. The CDR3 protein is CASSWSYCEQYF. CDR3 in DNA: TGTGCCAGCAGTTGGAGTTACTGCGAGCAGTACTTC.

This chain joins TRBV21-1 and TRBJ1-6; the table gives TRBD1 as D, unverified against the DNA. TRBV21-1 is annotated as a pseudogene. This CDR3 spans 16 amino acids. The CDR3 is CASSKRGLRRSQTLHF. The CDR3 region has the DNA TGTGCCAGCAGCAAAAGGGGCCTTCGCAGGTCCCAAACCCTCCACTTT.